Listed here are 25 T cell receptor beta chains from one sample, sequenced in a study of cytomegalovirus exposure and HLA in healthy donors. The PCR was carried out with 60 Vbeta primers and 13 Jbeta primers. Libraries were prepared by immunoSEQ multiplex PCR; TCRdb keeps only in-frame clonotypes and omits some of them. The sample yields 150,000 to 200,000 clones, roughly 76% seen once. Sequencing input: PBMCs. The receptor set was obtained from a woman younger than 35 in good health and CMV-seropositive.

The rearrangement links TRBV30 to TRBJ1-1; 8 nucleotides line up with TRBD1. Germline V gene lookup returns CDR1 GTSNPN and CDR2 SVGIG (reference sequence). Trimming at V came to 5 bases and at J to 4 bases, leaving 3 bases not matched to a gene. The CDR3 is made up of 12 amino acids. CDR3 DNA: TGTGCCTGGCGAACAGGGGGCACTGAAGCTTTCTTT. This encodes CAWRTGGTEAFF.

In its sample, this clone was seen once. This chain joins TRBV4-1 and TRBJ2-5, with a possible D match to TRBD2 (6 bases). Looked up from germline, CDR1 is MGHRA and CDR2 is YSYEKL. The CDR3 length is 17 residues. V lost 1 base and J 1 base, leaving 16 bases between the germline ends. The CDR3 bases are TGCGCCAGCAGCCAAGGCGCGGGCGGGGACCCCCAAGAGACCCAGTACTTC. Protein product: CASSQGAGGDPQETQYF.

The CDR3 region is CASSLDSGEKLFF. The CDR3 bases are TGTGCCAGCAGTTTGGACAGCGGAGAAAAACTGTTTTTT. The chain carries TRBV28 and TRBJ1-4; D perhaps matches TRBD1 (6 bases). The CDR3 spans 13 residues. V was trimmed by 3 bases and J by 8 bases, leaving 10 bases between them. CDR1 and CDR2 (germline): MDHEN, SYDVKM. Full variable domain (missing parts from reference TRBV28 and TRBJ1-4): DVKVTQSSRYLVKRTGEKVFLECVQDMDHENMFWYRQDPGLGLRLIYFSYDVKMKEKGDIPEGYSVSREKKERFSLILESASTNQTSMYLCASSLDSGEKLFFGSGTQLSVL.

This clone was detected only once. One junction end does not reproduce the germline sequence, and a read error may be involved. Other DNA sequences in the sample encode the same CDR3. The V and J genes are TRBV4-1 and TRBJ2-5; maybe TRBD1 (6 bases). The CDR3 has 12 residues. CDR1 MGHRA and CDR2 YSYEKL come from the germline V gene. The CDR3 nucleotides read TGCGCCAGCAGTCAAGAGACAGGGACCCAGTACTTC. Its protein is CASSQETGTQYF.

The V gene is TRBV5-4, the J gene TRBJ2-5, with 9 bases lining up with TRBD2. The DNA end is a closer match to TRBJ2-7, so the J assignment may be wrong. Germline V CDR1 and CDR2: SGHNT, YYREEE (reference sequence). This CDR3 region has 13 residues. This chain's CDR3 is CASSKTSGYEQYF. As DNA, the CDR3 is TGTGCCAGCAGCAAGACTAGCGGTTACGAGCAGTACTTC.

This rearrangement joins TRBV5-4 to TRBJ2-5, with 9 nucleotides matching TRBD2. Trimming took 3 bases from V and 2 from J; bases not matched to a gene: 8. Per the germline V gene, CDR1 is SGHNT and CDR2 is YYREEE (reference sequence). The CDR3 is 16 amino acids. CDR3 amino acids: CASSWPGAGGQETQYF. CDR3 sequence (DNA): TGTGCCAGCAGCTGGCCGGGGGCGGGGGGGCAAGAGACCCAGTACTTC.

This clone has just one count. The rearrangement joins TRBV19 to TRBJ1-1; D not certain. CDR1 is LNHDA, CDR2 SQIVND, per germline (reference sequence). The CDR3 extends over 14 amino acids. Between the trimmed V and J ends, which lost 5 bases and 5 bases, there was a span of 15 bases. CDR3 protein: CASSYWESSTEAFF. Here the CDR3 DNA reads TGTGCCAGTAGTTATTGGGAGAGCAGTACTGAAGCTTTCTTT.

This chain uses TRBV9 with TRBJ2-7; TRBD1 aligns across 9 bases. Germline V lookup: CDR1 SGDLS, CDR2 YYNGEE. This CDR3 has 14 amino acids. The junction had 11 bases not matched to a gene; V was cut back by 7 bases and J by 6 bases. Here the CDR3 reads CASGSGTGFVEQYF. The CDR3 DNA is TGTGCCAGCGGATCCGGGACAGGGTTTGTCGAGCAGTACTTC.

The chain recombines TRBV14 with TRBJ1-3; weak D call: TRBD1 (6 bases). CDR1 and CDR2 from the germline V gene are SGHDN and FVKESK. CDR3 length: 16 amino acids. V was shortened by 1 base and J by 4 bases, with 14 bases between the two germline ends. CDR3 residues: CASSQVFGGRGNTIYF. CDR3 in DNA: TGTGCCAGCAGCCAAGTATTCGGGGGGCGCGGAAACACCATATATTTT.

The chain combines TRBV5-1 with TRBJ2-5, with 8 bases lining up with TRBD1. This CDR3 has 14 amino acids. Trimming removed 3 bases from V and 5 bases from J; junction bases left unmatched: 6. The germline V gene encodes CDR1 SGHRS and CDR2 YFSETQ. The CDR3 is CASSSGQGGETQYF. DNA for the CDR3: TGCGCCAGCAGCTCCGGACAGGGTGGGGAGACCCAGTACTTC.

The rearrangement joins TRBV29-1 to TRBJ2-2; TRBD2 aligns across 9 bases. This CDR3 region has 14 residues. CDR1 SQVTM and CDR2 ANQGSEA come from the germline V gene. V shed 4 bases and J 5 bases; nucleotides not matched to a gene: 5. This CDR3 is CSVGRGGRTGELFF. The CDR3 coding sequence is TGCAGCGTTGGGCGGGGGGGGCGAACCGGGGAGCTGTTTTTT.

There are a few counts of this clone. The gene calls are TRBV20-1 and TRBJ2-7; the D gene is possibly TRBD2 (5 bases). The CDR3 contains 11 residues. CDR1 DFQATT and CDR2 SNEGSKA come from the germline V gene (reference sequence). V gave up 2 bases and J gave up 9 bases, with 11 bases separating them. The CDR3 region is CSARLIGGQYF. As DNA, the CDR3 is TGCAGTGCTAGATTGATAGGAGGGCAGTACTTC.

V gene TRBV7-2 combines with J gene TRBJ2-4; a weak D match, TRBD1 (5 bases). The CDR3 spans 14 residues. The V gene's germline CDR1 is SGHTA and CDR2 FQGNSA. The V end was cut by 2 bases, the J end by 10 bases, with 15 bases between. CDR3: CASSLTGSSWIQYF. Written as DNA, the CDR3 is TGTGCCAGCAGCTTAACAGGTTCCTCCTGGATTCAGTACTTC.

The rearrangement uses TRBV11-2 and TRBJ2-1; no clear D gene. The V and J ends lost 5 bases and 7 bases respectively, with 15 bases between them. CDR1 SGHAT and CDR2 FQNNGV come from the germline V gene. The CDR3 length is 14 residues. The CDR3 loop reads CASSPEAGENEQFF. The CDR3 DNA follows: TGTGCCAGCAGCCCTGAGGCTGGAGAGAATGAGCAGTTCTTC.

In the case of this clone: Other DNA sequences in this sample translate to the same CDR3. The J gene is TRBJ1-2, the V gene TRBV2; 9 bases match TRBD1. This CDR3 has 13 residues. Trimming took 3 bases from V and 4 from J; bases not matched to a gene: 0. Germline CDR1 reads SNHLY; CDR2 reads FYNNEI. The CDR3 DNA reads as TGTGCCAGCAGTGAGGGACAGGGCTATGGCTACACCTTC. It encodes CASSEGQGYGYTF.

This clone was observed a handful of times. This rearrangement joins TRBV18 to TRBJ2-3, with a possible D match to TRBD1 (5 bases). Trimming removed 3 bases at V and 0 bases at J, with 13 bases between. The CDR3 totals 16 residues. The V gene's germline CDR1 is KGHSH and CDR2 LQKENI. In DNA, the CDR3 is TGTGCCAGCTCACCGCGACAGACGATTAGCACAGATACGCAGTATTTT. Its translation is CASSPRQTISTDTQYF.

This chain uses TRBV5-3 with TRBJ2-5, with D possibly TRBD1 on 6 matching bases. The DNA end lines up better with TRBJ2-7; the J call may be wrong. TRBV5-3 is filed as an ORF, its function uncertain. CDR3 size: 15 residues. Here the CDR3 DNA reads TGTGCCAGAAGCTCGACCGGGACACCCAGCTACGAGCAGTACTTC. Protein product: CARSSTGTPSYEQYF.

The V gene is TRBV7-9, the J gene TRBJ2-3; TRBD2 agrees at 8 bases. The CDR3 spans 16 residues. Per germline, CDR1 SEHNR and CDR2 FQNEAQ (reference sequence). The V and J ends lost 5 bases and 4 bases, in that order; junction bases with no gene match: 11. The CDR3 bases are TGTGCCAGCAGCCACCGGGGGGGCCGAGACTCAGATACGCAGTATTTT. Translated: CASSHRGGRDSDTQYF.

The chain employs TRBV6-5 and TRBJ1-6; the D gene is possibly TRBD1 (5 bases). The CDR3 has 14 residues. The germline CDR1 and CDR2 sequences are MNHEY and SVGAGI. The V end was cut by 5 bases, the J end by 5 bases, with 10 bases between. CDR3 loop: CASSMGLDNSPLHF. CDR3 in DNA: TGTGCCAGCAGTATGGGACTGGATAATTCACCCCTCCACTTT.

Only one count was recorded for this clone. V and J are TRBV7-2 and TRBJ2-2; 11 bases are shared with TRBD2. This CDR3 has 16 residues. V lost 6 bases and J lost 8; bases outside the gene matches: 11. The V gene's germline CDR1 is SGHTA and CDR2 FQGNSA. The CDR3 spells CASSHPLAGARGELFF. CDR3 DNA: TGTGCCAGCAGTCATCCACTAGCGGGGGCCAGGGGGGAGCTGTTTTTT.

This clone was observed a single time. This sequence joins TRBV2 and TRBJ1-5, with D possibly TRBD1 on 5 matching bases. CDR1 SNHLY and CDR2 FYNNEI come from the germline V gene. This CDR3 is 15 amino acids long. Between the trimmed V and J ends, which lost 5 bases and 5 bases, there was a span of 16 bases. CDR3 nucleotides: TGTGCCAGCAGTCGAGAAGGGGCCGGCCATCAGCCCCAGCATTTT. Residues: CASSREGAGHQPQHF.

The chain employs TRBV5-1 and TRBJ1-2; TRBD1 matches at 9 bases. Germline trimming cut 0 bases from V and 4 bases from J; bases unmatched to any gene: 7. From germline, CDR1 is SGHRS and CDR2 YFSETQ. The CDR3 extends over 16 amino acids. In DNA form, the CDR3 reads TGCGCCAGCAGCTTGGATTTGGCGGACAGGGGCTATGGCTACACCTTC. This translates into CASSLDLADRGYGYTF.

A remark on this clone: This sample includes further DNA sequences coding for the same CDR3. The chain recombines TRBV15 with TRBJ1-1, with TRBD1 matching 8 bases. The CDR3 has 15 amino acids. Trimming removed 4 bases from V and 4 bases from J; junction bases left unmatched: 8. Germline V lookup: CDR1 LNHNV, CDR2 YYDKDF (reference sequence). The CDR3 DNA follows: TGTGCCACCAGCATATCGGACAGGGATACCACTGAAGCTTTCTTT. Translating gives CATSISDRDTTEAFF. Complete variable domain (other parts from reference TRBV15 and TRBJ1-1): DAMVIQNPRYQVTQFGKPVTLSCSQTLNHNVMYWYQQKSSQAPKLLFHYYDKDFNNEADTPDNFQSRRPNTSFCFLDIRSPGLGDTAMYLCATSISDRDTTEAFFGQGTRLTVV.

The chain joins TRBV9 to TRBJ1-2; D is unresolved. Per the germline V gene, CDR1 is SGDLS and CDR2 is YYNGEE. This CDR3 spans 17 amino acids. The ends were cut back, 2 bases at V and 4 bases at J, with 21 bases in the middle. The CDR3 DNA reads TGTGCCAGCAGCGTGACGGGGTACGCGGACCCCCGCTATGGCTACACCTTC. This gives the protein CASSVTGYADPRYGYTF. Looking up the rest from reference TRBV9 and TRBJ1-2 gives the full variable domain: DSGVTQTPKHLITATGQRVTLRCSPRSGDLSVYWYQQSLDQGLQFLIQYYNGEERAKGNILERFSAQQFPDLHSELNLSSLELGDSALYFCASSVTGYADPRYGYTFGSGTRLTVV.

The CDR3 DNA reads as TGTGCCAGCAGTGAAACCCGAGGGAGCACTGAAGCTTTCTTT. Amino acid sequence: CASSETRGSTEAFF. The J gene is TRBJ1-1, the V gene TRBV6-1; D uncertain. V lost 2 bases and J lost 4, with 11 bases in between. The CDR3 contains 14 residues. Germline V gene lookup returns CDR1 MNHNS and CDR2 SASEGT.